This is a list of T cell receptor beta chains from one sample in a study of human T cells and chemical hapten exposure. TCRdb passed the RACE reads through MiXCR, listing each CDR3 protein once. Of just over 350,000 distinct CDR3 sequences in the sample, roughly 6.3% were seen once. Specimen: whole blood, collected in connection with sensitization to the hapten diphenylcyclopropenone (DPC). These receptors all come from a woman aged 18-30 years with alopecia areata. Some clones in this sample may be carry-over from other donors' samples. Both conserved end residues are part of each CDR3. The D gene is left open where the match is weak. The listing skips clone size in some rows; elsewhere it reads once, few, many or a size class.

clone size: NA; J gene: TRBJ1-1; D gene: NA; V gene: TRBV18; CDR3 protein: CASSEGWGHTEAFF; CDR3 DNA: TGTGCCAGCTCAGAGGGTTGGGGGCACACTGAAGCTTTCTTT
clone size: NA; J gene: TRBJ2-3; D gene: NA; V gene: TRBV7-6; CDR3 protein: CASSPKGYIDTQYF; CDR3 DNA: TGTGCCAGCAGCCCAAAAGGGTATATAGATACGCAGTATTTT
clone size: NA; J gene: TRBJ1-2; D gene: TRBD1; V gene: TRBV10-3; CDR3 protein: CAILPDQGAGSYGYTF; CDR3 DNA: TGTGCCATCTTGCCGGACCAGGGGGCTGGAAGCTATGGCTACACCTTC
clone size: NA; J gene: TRBJ2-7; D gene: NA; V gene: TRBV20-1; CDR3 protein: CSARDPSRLRNEQYF; CDR3 DNA: TGCAGTGCTAGAGATCCGAGCAGGTTACGCAACGAGCAGTACTTC
clone size: few; J gene: TRBJ1-1; D gene: NA; V gene: TRBV6-5; CDR3 protein: CASSYSGGANTEAFF; CDR3 DNA: TGTGCCAGCAGTTACTCGGGAGGGGCCAACACTGAAGCTTTCTTT
clone size: NA; J gene: TRBJ2-7; D gene: NA; V gene: TRBV27; CDR3 protein: CASSFHGADREDYEQYF; CDR3 DNA: TGTGCCAGCAGTTTCCACGGGGCCGACAGGGAGGACTACGAGCAGTACTTC
clone size: NA; J gene: TRBJ2-3; D gene: NA; V gene: TRBV12-3/TRBV12-4; CDR3 protein: CASSLKDSGDTQYF; CDR3 DNA: TGTGCCAGCAGTTTAAAGGACTCCGGAGATACGCAGTATTTT
clone size: few; J gene: TRBJ2-2; D gene: TRBD2; V gene: TRBV9; CDR3 protein: CASSAIAGGSTGELFF; CDR3 DNA: TGTGCCAGCAGCGCGATAGCGGGGGGGAGCACCGGGGAGCTGTTTTTT
clone size: many; J gene: TRBJ2-2; D gene: NA; V gene: TRBV7-2; CDR3 protein: CASSLSPQSGELFF; CDR3 DNA: TGTGCCAGCAGCTTAAGTCCCCAGTCCGGGGAGCTGTTTTTT
clone size: few; J gene: TRBJ2-3; D gene: TRBD1; V gene: TRBV13; CDR3 protein: CASSLPPRTGLGDTQYF; CDR3 DNA: TGTGCCAGCAGCTTACCCCCGCGGACAGGGCTGGGAGATACGCAGTATTTT
clone size: once; J gene: TRBJ1-1; D gene: NA; V gene: TRBV2; CDR3 protein: CASSSLTVRTEAFF; CDR3 DNA: TGTGCCAGCAGTTCCTTGACAGTTCGGACTGAAGCTTTCTTT
clone size: NA; J gene: TRBJ2-3; D gene: TRBD1; V gene: TRBV10-3; CDR3 protein: CAISDRTGGRNTQYF; CDR3 DNA: TGTGCCATCAGTGATCGGACAGGGGGCAGGAATACGCAGTATTTT
clone size: many; J gene: TRBJ1-6; D gene: NA; V gene: TRBV7-2; CDR3 protein: CASSSDKKNSPLHF; CDR3 DNA: TGTGCCAGCAGCTCGGACAAAAAAAATTCACCCCTCCACTTT
clone size: many; J gene: TRBJ1-2; D gene: NA; V gene: TRBV4-2; CDR3 protein: CASSQDMGRGYGYTF; CDR3 DNA: TGTGCCAGCAGCCAAGATATGGGGCGAGGCTATGGCTACACCTTC
clone size: many; J gene: TRBJ2-1; D gene: TRBD1; V gene: TRBV20-1; CDR3 protein: CSARDSRGRDNEQFF; CDR3 DNA: TGCAGTGCTAGAGATAGCAGGGGGCGAGACAATGAGCAGTTCTTC
clone size: many; J gene: TRBJ1-1; D gene: TRBD1; V gene: TRBV5-1; CDR3 protein: CASSFDLTGGNTEAFF; CDR3 DNA: TGCGCCAGCAGCTTTGATTTGACAGGGGGAAACACTGAAGCTTTCTTT
clone size: NA; J gene: TRBJ2-5; D gene: TRBD2; V gene: TRBV6-5; CDR3 protein: CASSPTSGGAGETQYF; CDR3 DNA: TGTGCCAGCAGCCCCACTAGCGGGGGGGCCGGGGAGACCCAGTACTTC
clone size: NA; J gene: TRBJ2-5; D gene: NA; V gene: TRBV4-2; CDR3 protein: CASSHRYQETQYF; CDR3 DNA: TGTGCCAGCAGCCATAGGTACCAAGAGACCCAGTACTTC
clone size: NA; J gene: TRBJ1-6; D gene: NA; V gene: TRBV4-3; CDR3 protein: CASSQRGLNSPLHF; CDR3 DNA: TGCGCCAGCAGCCAAAGAGGGTTAAATTCACCCCTCCACTTT
clone size: many; J gene: TRBJ2-7; D gene: NA; V gene: TRBV4-2; CDR3 protein: CASSQEGGESSYEQYF; CDR3 DNA: TGTGCCAGCAGCCAAGAAGGCGGGGAGAGCTCCTACGAGCAGTACTTC
clone size: NA; J gene: TRBJ2-5; D gene: TRBD2; V gene: TRBV12-3/TRBV12-4; CDR3 protein: CASSPSGGRETQYF; CDR3 DNA: TGTGCCAGCAGTCCTAGCGGGGGGAGAGAGACCCAGTACTTC
clone size: NA; J gene: TRBJ2-1; D gene: NA; V gene: TRBV14; CDR3 protein: CASSQDLGSNSFF; CDR3 DNA: TGTGCCAGCAGCCAAGATCTTGGCTCGAATTCGTTCTTC
clone size: many; J gene: TRBJ1-5; D gene: NA; V gene: TRBV19; CDR3 protein: CASSGVWAGGNQPQHF; CDR3 DNA: TGTGCCAGTAGTGGGGTATGGGCTGGAGGCAATCAGCCCCAGCATTTT
clone size: many; J gene: TRBJ2-7; D gene: NA; V gene: TRBV7-2; CDR3 protein: CASSLRLVGEQYF; CDR3 DNA: TGTGCCAGCAGCCTAAGACTAGTGGGCGAGCAGTACTTC
clone size: few; J gene: TRBJ1-2; D gene: TRBD1; V gene: TRBV12-3/TRBV12-4; CDR3 protein: CASSRDRDGYTF; CDR3 DNA: TGTGCCAGCAGCAGGGACAGGGATGGCTACACCTTC
clone size: NA; J gene: TRBJ2-3; D gene: TRBD1; V gene: TRBV29-1; CDR3 protein: CSARTGIDTQYF; CDR3 DNA: TGCAGCGCTAGGACAGGGATAGATACGCAGTATTTT
clone size: NA; J gene: TRBJ2-3; D gene: NA; V gene: TRBV3-1; CDR3 protein: CASSQETWGTQYF; CDR3 DNA: TGTGCCAGCAGCCAAGAGACGTGGGGTACGCAGTATTTT
clone size: many; J gene: TRBJ2-7; D gene: NA; V gene: TRBV18; CDR3 protein: CASSPGRNEQYF; CDR3 DNA: TGTGCCAGCTCACCAGGACGAAACGAGCAGTACTTC
clone size: many; J gene: TRBJ2-3; D gene: NA; V gene: TRBV9; CDR3 protein: CASSVEGLRADTQYF; CDR3 DNA: TGTGCCAGCAGCGTAGAAGGACTCAGGGCAGATACGCAGTATTTT
clone size: few; J gene: TRBJ2-3; D gene: NA; V gene: TRBV9; CDR3 protein: CASSREQGRSTDTQYF; CDR3 DNA: TGTGCCAGCAGCCGCGAACAGGGTCGGAGCACAGATACGCAGTATTTT
clone size: NA; J gene: TRBJ2-7; D gene: NA; V gene: TRBV7-9; CDR3 protein: CASSSPAQGQVYEQYF; CDR3 DNA: TGTGCCAGCAGCTCCCCGGCCCAGGGGCAGGTCTACGAGCAGTACTTC
clone size: NA; J gene: TRBJ1-6; D gene: TRBD1; V gene: TRBV2; CDR3 protein: CASSGYRGPSSPLHF; CDR3 DNA: TGTGCCAGCAGTGGATATAGGGGGCCAAGTTCACCCCTCCACTTT
clone size: NA; J gene: TRBJ2-7; D gene: NA; V gene: TRBV4-1; CDR3 protein: CASSQADSYEQYF; CDR3 DNA: TGCGCCAGCAGCCAAGCCGACAGCTACGAGCAGTACTTC
clone size: many; J gene: TRBJ1-1; D gene: NA; V gene: TRBV6-5; CDR3 protein: CASSTKLGGRRDTEAFF; CDR3 DNA: TGTGCCAGCAGTACTAAGTTGGGAGGACGGCGGGACACTGAAGCTTTCTTT
clone size: many; J gene: TRBJ1-1; D gene: NA; V gene: TRBV14; CDR3 protein: CASSRDVSNTEAFF; CDR3 DNA: TGTGCCAGCAGCCGGGATGTGTCAAACACTGAAGCTTTCTTT
clone size: few; J gene: TRBJ2-3; D gene: NA; V gene: TRBV5-4; CDR3 protein: CASSFRDGSTDTQYF; CDR3 DNA: TGTGCCAGCAGCTTCCGGGACGGTAGCACAGATACGCAGTATTTT
clone size: few; J gene: TRBJ2-7; D gene: NA; V gene: TRBV13; CDR3 protein: CASSLSRVKDEQYF; CDR3 DNA: TGTGCCAGCAGCTTGTCCAGGGTCAAGGACGAGCAGTACTTC
clone size: many; J gene: TRBJ1-1; D gene: NA; V gene: TRBV20-1; CDR3 protein: CSGVRPDGYTEAFF; CDR3 DNA: TGCAGTGGCGTCAGGCCCGACGGGTACACTGAAGCTTTCTTT
clone size: NA; J gene: TRBJ1-5; D gene: NA; V gene: TRBV18; CDR3 protein: CASSQTADYSNQPQHF; CDR3 DNA: TGTGCCAGCTCACAAACGGCCGATTATAGCAATCAGCCCCAGCATTTT
clone size: many; J gene: TRBJ1-1; D gene: TRBD1; V gene: TRBV20-1; CDR3 protein: CSARDTGQGNTEAFF; CDR3 DNA: TGCAGTGCTAGAGATACGGGACAGGGGAACACTGAAGCTTTCTTT
clone size: NA; J gene: TRBJ2-7; D gene: TRBD2; V gene: TRBV2; CDR3 protein: CASSGTSGGTYEQYF; CDR3 DNA: TGTGCCAGCAGTGGGACTAGCGGGGGGACCTACGAGCAGTACTTC
clone size: few; J gene: TRBJ2-5; D gene: TRBD1; V gene: TRBV27; CDR3 protein: CASSPRDSLRETQYF; CDR3 DNA: TGTGCCAGCAGTCCCCGGGACAGTTTGCGCGAGACCCAGTACTTC
clone size: few; J gene: TRBJ2-3; D gene: TRBD1; V gene: TRBV24-1; CDR3 protein: CATSSQGNTDTQYF; CDR3 DNA: TGTGCCACCAGTTCACAGGGGAACACCGATACGCAGTATTTT
clone size: many; J gene: TRBJ1-2; D gene: TRBD1; V gene: TRBV20-1; CDR3 protein: CSAPKDRVDGYTF; CDR3 DNA: TGCAGTGCCCCTAAGGACAGGGTTGATGGCTACACCTTC